These 12 T cell receptor beta chains share one sample of origin, sequenced in a study of OX40 agonist ivuxolimab in advanced cancers. Libraries were prepared by immunoSEQ multiplex PCR; TCRdb keeps only in-frame clonotypes and omits some of them. The sample has approximately 39,000 clones; about 88% are singletons. The specimen comprised CD4+ or CD8+ T cells sorted from blood, sampled in a trial of the OX40 agonist ivuxolimab. Receptor source: an adult with an advanced solid tumor such as melanoma, head and neck, liver or kidney cancer.

This clone was recorded only once. This rearrangement joins TRBV27 to TRBJ2-1; 8 bases map to TRBD2. In germline, CDR1 is MNHEY, CDR2 SMNVEV (reference sequence). V shed 2 bases and J 7 bases; nucleotides not matched to a gene: 4. This CDR3 is built from 14 residues. This chain's CDR3 is CASSLDQRGNEQFF. CDR3 bases: TGTGCCAGCAGTTTAGACCAGCGGGGGAATGAGCAGTTCTTC.

This rearrangement joins TRBV7-9 to TRBJ1-3; tentatively, D is TRBD1 (5 bases). There are 12 residues in the CDR3. V gave up 6 bases and J gave up 4 bases, with 7 bases separating them. In germline, CDR1 is SEHNR, CDR2 FQNEAQ (reference sequence). CDR3 sequence: CASSGAGNTIYF. CDR3 coding DNA: TGTGCCAGCAGTGGGGCCGGAAACACCATATATTTT.

The chain uses TRBV10-3 and TRBJ2-1; 11 nucleotides agree with TRBD1. The CDR3 contains 15 residues. The V gene's germline CDR1 is ENHRY and CDR2 SYGVKD. The trim removed 2 bases at V and 6 bases at J, leaving 3 bases unmatched. CDR3 sequence reads: CAISEGDRGFNEQFF. The CDR3 DNA reads as TGTGCCATCAGTGAGGGGGACAGGGGGTTCAATGAGCAGTTCTTC.

The rearrangement links TRBV12-5 to TRBJ1-2; D remains unclear. CDR3 length: 14 residues. Trimming took off 6 bases at V and 4 bases at J, with 15 bases between the two ends. Germline CDR1 and CDR2: LGHNT and FRNRAP. The CDR3 loop reads CASGFGELVYGYTF. The CDR3 region has the DNA TGTGCTAGTGGATTCGGGGAGCTCGTCTATGGCTACACCTTC.

The chain employs TRBV2 and TRBJ2-2; TRBD2 is a possible D gene (5 bases). The length of the CDR3 is 13 residues. V dropped 7 bases and J dropped 5 bases, with 11 bases sitting between them. Germline CDR1 and CDR2: SNHLY and FYNNEI. CDR3 in DNA: TGTGCCAGCATTCCATGGGAGACCGGGGAGCTGTTTTTT. Protein product: CASIPWETGELFF.

Remarks on this clone: A read error may account for a junction end that differs from germline. The chain joins TRBV6-5 to TRBJ1-2, with TRBD1 as a possible D gene (6 bases). Per the germline V gene, CDR1 is MNHEY and CDR2 is SVGAGI. This CDR3 comprises 14 residues. The CDR3 loop is CASSPQGGVDGHTF. The DNA of the CDR3 is TGTGCCAGCAGTCCGCAAGGGGGGGTGGATGGCCACACCTTC.

The V gene is TRBV28, the J gene TRBJ1-4; tentatively, D is TRBD1 (5 bases). There are 15 residues in the CDR3. Germline CDR1 MDHEN, CDR2 SYDVKM. Between the trimmed V and J ends, which lost 6 bases and 7 bases, there was a span of 18 bases. CDR3 loop: CASSTLQAGGEKLFF. The CDR3 region has the DNA TGTGCCAGCAGCACTTTACAGGCCGGTGGTGAAAAACTGTTTTTT.

V is TRBV6-6 and J is TRBJ2-7; D may correspond to TRBD1 or TRBD2 (5 bases each). Trimming left V 6 bases short and J 7 bases short, with 13 bases between. CDR1 is MNHNY, CDR2 SVGAGI, per germline (reference sequence). The CDR3 length is 12 residues. The CDR3, as DNA: TGTGCCAGCAGCCCTCTTGGGACGGAGCAGTACTTC. Encoded protein: CASSPLGTEQYF.

The chain joins TRBV7-2 to TRBJ2-1; unclear D gene. The CDR3 consists of 12 residues. Trimming left V 5 bases short and J 5 bases short, with 7 bases between. Germline values: CDR1 SGHTA, CDR2 FQGNSA. CDR3 DNA sequence: TGTGCCAGCAGCCCCTACCACAATGAGCAGTTCTTC. Amino acid sequence: CASSPYHNEQFF.

This chain connects TRBV27 to TRBJ2-7; the D call may be TRBD1 or TRBD2 (5 bases each). CDR3 size: 15 residues. Germline V gives CDR1 MNHEY, CDR2 SMNVEV (reference sequence). Trimming left V 6 bases short and J 4 bases short, with 19 bases between. The CDR3 DNA follows: TGTGCCAGCAGGGACCAGGGACCCCTCGGGTACGAGCAGTACTTC. Encoded protein: CASRDQGPLGYEQYF.

The rearrangement joins TRBV5-4 to TRBJ2-3; maybe TRBD1 (5 bases). The germline V gene has CDR1 SGHNT and CDR2 YYREEE (reference sequence). The CDR3 sequence is 15 residues long. V shed 2 bases and J shed 2 bases, with 12 bases lying between them. CDR3 coding DNA: TGTGCCAGCAGCTTTAGGACATTAACCACAGATACGCAGTATTTT. Translation: CASSFRTLTTDTQYF.

The chain combines TRBV19 with TRBJ1-1; TRBD1 is a possible D gene (5 bases). Germline V gene lookup returns CDR1 LNHDA and CDR2 SQIVND (reference sequence). V dropped 5 bases and J dropped 0 bases, with 7 bases sitting between them. CDR3 size: 13 residues. For the CDR3, the DNA is TGTGCCAGTAGTCCGACAGTGAACACTGAAGCTTTCTTT. Its protein is CASSPTVNTEAFF.